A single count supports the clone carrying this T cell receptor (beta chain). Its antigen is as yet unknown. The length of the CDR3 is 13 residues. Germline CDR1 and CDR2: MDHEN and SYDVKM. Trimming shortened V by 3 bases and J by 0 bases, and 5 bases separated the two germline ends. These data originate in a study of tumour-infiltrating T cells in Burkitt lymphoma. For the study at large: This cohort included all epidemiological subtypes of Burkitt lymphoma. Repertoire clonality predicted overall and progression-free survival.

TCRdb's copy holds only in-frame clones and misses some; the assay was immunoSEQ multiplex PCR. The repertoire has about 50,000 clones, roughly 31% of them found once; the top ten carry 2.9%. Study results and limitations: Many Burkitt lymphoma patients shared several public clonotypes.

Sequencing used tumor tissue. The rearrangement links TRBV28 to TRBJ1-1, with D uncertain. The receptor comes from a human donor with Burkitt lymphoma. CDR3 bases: TGTGCCAGCAGTTTTATCCTGAACACTGAAGCTTTCTTT. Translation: CASSFILNTEAFF.